The source of this T cell receptor beta chain is a study of T cell responses to AZD1222 COVID-19 vaccine (dated by TCRdb to the early 2020s). Regarding the complete study: A total of 230 to 250 trial participants underwent TCR sequencing, of whom about 210 had received two doses of AZD1222 and around 25 had received two doses of the MenACWY control vaccine. Trial participants were enrolled by age into 18-55, 56-69 and 70-plus year subgroups, with roughly 150, 30 and 60 TCR-sequenced participants respectively. The investigation overall reported the following: Conclusions about previously exposed vaccinees were limited because only a handful of AZD1222 recipients were SARS-CoV-2 seropositive at baseline. Epitopes outside the regions mutated in the B.1.351 and B.1.1.7 variants were reportedly recognized by nearly half of the unique spike-specific TCRs. Because no day 14 peak-response samples were available, repertoires were characterized only after the peak T cell response. In the small 56-69-year group, the increase in depth fell short of significance, most likely because of low power. Participants were mostly white British and included more females than males, and it was suggested by the authors that clonal diversity may have been underestimated. A significant rise in spike-specific TCR breadth and depth was observed after two AZD1222 doses relative to day 0 and relative to MenACWY recipients. CD4 TCRs associated with the vaccine covered the entire spike protein, and the dominant responses were in regions 160-218 and 743-854.

This clone came up once. The clone's antigen remains unknown. Nothing much larger sits one base from this clone, and base qualities are not available. The time point label on this specimen signifies: about 28 days (+/-7) after the second vaccine dose. AZD1222 recipients whose second dose came at about 4 weeks and those whose second dose came at about 12 weeks were combined into one group, since spike-specific TCR depth and breadth did not differ between the two schedules. Samples from vaccinated people were obtained from the UK trials COV001 and COV002, which included a single-blind randomized controlled phase 2/3 trial of AZD1222 (ChAdOx1 nCoV-19) in healthy adults. For TCRbeta chain sequencing, PBMC samples were collected from trial participants at day 0 and at day 28 after the second dose. The CDR3 regions of human TCRbeta chains were subjected to immunosequencing. The authors' pipeline ran thus. TCRs in the repertoires were matched against a reference library of SARS-CoV-2-specific TCRs that had been generated with the MIRA antigen-specificity platform. Breadth was defined as the fraction of unique TCRs that were SARS-CoV-2-associated, and depth was defined as the fraction of total T cells that were SARS-CoV-2-associated. Using the MIRA data, every spike-specific TCR was mapped to the spike region that the TCR reacted to and assigned to either a CD4 or a CD8 class. Log10-transformed breadth and depth values were compared by one-way ANOVA with Sidak's multiple comparisons tests. TCRdb took this table from immuneACCESS and kept in-frame rearrangements with V and J called. Such tables lack part of the clones; where checked against another copy, unresolved V genes explain under half of the gap, and the rest is unexplained. That table gives V, J and clone size, and the DNA gave D and trimming. For this sample there are just under 80,000 clones; roughly 90% appear just once. The ten largest clones represent roughly 5.1% of the sample.

The germline V gene gives CDR1 as SNHLY and CDR2 as FYNNEI. The CDR3 numbers 15 residues from cysteine through phenylalanine. The retained sequence is limited to the CDR3, 45 bases, with the frame set at the first base. The germline ends are 13 bases apart after V is trimmed by 2 bases and J by 3 bases. This sequence was found in an adult who received the AZD1222 COVID-19 vaccine. The rearrangement joined TRBV2 to TRBJ1-2; D gene: possibly TRBD1, on 6 matching bases. The specimen comprised peripheral blood, sampled 28 days after the second AZD1222 dose. The nucleotides read TGTGCCAGCAGTGAAATGGGGGGCGCAGACTATGGCTACACCTTC. Translated, it reads CASSEMGGADYGYTF. Supplemented by the reference TRBV2 and TRBJ1-2 proteins around the CDR3, the complete variable domain is EPEVTQTPSHQVTQMGQEVILRCVPISNHLYFYWYRQILGQKVEFLVSFYNNEISEKSEIFDDQFSVERPDGSNFTLKIRSTKLEDSAMYFCASSEMGGADYGYTFGSGTRLTVV.